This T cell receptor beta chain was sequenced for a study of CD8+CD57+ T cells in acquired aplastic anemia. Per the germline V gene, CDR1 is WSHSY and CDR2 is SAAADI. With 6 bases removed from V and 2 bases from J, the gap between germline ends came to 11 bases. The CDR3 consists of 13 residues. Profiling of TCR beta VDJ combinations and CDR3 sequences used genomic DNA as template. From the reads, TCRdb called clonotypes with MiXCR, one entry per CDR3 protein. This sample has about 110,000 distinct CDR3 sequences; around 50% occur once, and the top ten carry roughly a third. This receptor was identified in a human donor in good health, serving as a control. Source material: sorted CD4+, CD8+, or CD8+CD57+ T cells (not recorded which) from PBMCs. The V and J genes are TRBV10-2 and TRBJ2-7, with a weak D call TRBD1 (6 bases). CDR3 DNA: TGCGCCAGCAGCCAGAGGGGGACCTACGAGCAGTACTTC. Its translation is CASSQRGTYEQYF.